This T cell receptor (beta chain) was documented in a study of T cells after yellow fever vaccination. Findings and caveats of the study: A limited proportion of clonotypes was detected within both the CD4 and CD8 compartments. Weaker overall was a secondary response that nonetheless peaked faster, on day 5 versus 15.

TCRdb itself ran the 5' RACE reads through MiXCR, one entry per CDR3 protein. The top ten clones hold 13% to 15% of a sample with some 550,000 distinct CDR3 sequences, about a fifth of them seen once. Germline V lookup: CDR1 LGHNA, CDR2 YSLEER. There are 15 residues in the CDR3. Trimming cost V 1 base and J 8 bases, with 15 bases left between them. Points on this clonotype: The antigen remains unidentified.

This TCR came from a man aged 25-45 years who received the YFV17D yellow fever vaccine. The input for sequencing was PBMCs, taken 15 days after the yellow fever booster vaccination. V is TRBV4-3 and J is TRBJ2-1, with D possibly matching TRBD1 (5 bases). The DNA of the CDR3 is TGCGCCAGCAGCCAAGGTGGGGCGGCCTGGGATGAGCAGTTCTTC. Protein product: CASSQGGAAWDEQFF.